A selection of T cell receptor beta chains follows, all from one sample in a study of response to subunit inactivated influenza vaccine. Using its own MiXCR run on the RT-PCR reads, TCRdb lists one record per CDR3 protein. This sample has approximately 520,000 distinct CDR3 sequences, with more than 15% found just once. The sample was CD4+ T cells sorted from PBMCs, taken less than 30 months after vaccination. Receptor source: a man between 50 and 69 years old who received an inactivated influenza vaccine. Each CDR3 is given with its conserved first and last residue.

V: TRBV20-1; J: TRBJ1-4; CDR3: CSARGQREKLFF
V: TRBV4-2; J: TRBJ2-2; CDR3: CASSQEGLITGELFF
V: TRBV10-3; J: TRBJ2-5; CDR3: CAISETGWETQYF
V: TRBV7-9; J: TRBJ1-6; CDR3: CASSGDGGSPLHF
V: TRBV18; J: TRBJ2-1; CDR3: CASSSGQGWGEQFF
V: TRBV13; J: TRBJ1-1; CDR3: CASRRYYEAFF
V: TRBV29-1; J: TRBJ2-2; CDR3: CSVTGLTNTGELFF
V: TRBV5-1; J: TRBJ2-1; CDR3: CASSSRTGNEQFF
V: TRBV12-3/TRBV12-4; J: TRBJ1-6; CDR3: CASSPDMGYNSPLHF
V: TRBV20-1; J: TRBJ1-6; CDR3: CSALRDRDNSPLHF
V: TRBV10-1; J: TRBJ1-1; CDR3: CASSRERTEAFF
V: TRBV9; J: TRBJ2-1; CDR3: CASSIQGLAVNEQFF
V: TRBV24-1; J: TRBJ2-5; CDR3: CATSGRTGSQETQYF
V: TRBV2; J: TRBJ2-3; CDR3: CASSERGTTDTQYF
V: TRBV27; J: TRBJ1-6; CDR3: CASSFSGVDNSPLHF
V: TRBV6-2/TRBV6-3; J: TRBJ1-4; CDR3: CASSYGGQGREKLFF
V: TRBV28; J: TRBJ2-1; CDR3: CASSLWGDYGWNEQFF
V: TRBV9; J: TRBJ2-2; CDR3: CASSAHDGLAGWTGELFF
V: TRBV25-1; J: TRBJ2-1; CDR3: CASSEYRTGSPWWVEFF
V: TRBV12-3/TRBV12-4; J: TRBJ2-3; CDR3: CASSLGTGPLTDTQYF
V: TRBV28; J: TRBJ2-2; CDR3: CASSSILKLADGGSPEGELFF
V: TRBV9; J: TRBJ1-3; CDR3: CASSVATPSGNTIYF
V: TRBV5-1; J: TRBJ1-4; CDR3: CASSWTQGGEKLFF
V: TRBV28; J: TRBJ1-2; CDR3: CASSLNQGSYGYTF
V: TRBV4-2; J: TRBJ2-7; CDR3: CASSQSSGDQYEQYF
V: TRBV5-1; J: TRBJ2-7; CDR3: CASSRNVGDEQYF
V: TRBV28; J: TRBJ1-2; CDR3: CASLKLPTNYGYTF
V: TRBV20-1; J: TRBJ1-6; CDR3: CSAKQGDSSPLHF
V: TRBV14; J: TRBJ1-2; CDR3: CASSRTAANYGYTF
V: TRBV12-3/TRBV12-4; J: TRBJ2-3; CDR3: CASSPRTNTDTQYF
V: TRBV7-2; J: TRBJ2-3; CDR3: CASRTSSTDTQYF
V: TRBV6-1; J: TRBJ2-1; CDR3: CASRQTTQVSYNEQFF
V: TRBV5-1; J: TRBJ2-5; CDR3: CASSPNSRRETQYF
V: TRBV20-1; J: TRBJ2-3; CDR3: CSAYGQRQRDTQYF
V: TRBV15; J: TRBJ1-4; CDR3: CATSRSRGTGGNYEKLFF
V: TRBV28; J: TRBJ2-5; CDR3: CASTRDRRQETQYF
V: TRBV6-5; J: TRBJ1-4; CDR3: CASSYSQSSDGGRRKLFF
V: TRBV4-2; J: TRBJ2-7; CDR3: CASSQGGPYEQYF
V: TRBV2; J: TRBJ1-6; CDR3: CASRETGWSSPLHF
V: TRBV6-5; J: TRBJ2-1; CDR3: CASSYGAGVVPNEQFF
V: TRBV7-2; J: TRBJ2-7; CDR3: CASSRGGTVEQYF
V: TRBV20-1; J: TRBJ1-2; CDR3: CSARDPGGPRGYTF
V: TRBV7-2; J: TRBJ2-3; CDR3: CASSSGLAGGPHTQYF
V: TRBV20-1; J: TRBJ2-3; CDR3: CSARRTSGGADTQYF
V: TRBV28; J: TRBJ2-7; CDR3: CASGSLWQGTSGRPEQYF
V: TRBV12-3/TRBV12-4; J: TRBJ2-1; CDR3: CASSLGLAGGPYEQFF
V: TRBV5-1; J: TRBJ2-1; CDR3: CASRGTSGGLGQFF
V: TRBV6-5; J: TRBJ1-1; CDR3: CASSYGEGNTEAFF
V: TRBV4-1; J: TRBJ2-7; CDR3: CASSPHLGGSGPLEQYF
V: TRBV20-1; J: TRBJ2-1; CDR3: CSARVGERTVYNEQFF
V: TRBV30; J: TRBJ1-5; CDR3: CAWSVCSGDRGYQSRGNQPQHF
V: TRBV12-3/TRBV12-4; J: TRBJ1-6; CDR3: CASSLDSVNSPLHF
V: TRBV3-1; J: TRBJ2-7; CDR3: CASSQVSLHEQYF
V: TRBV12-3/TRBV12-4; J: TRBJ2-5; CDR3: CASSPSGWGKDTQYF
V: TRBV12-3/TRBV12-4; J: TRBJ2-7; CDR3: CASRTGTRSNEQYF
V: TRBV11-2; J: TRBJ2-5; CDR3: CASSLGKGLAGVQETQYF
V: TRBV20-1; J: TRBJ2-1; CDR3: CSARATGFSYNEQFF